This T cell receptor beta chain was sequenced in a study of cytomegalovirus exposure and HLA in healthy donors. This PCR relied on a set of 60 Vbeta primers and 13 Jbeta primers. Some clones are missing from TCRdb's copy, which holds only in-frame ones; the method was immunoSEQ multiplex PCR. The sample has under 95,000 clones. V lost 6 bases, J lost 7 bases, and 7 bases stayed unmatched. Germline V gene data show CDR1 as MNHEY and CDR2 as SVGAGI. This CDR3 region has 13 residues. With respect to this clone: The target antigen is unknown.

Study-wide results and caveats: Both high specificity and high sensitivity reportedly marked the classifier's diagnosis of cytomegalovirus status. The study labeled 170 or so TCR beta chains cytomegalovirus-associated. Prior analysis indicated that the majority of TCR beta V segments exhibited productivity approximately 90% or approximately 30% of the time.

This cohort consisted of healthy bone marrow donors. Input material: PBMCs. This TCR came from a female donor in good health and CMV-seropositive. The chain employs TRBV6-5 and TRBJ1-2; TRBD1 matches at 8 bases. CDR3 residues: CASRQTGDRGYTF. DNA of the CDR3: TGTGCCAGCAGACAGACAGGGGACCGTGGCTACACCTTC.